This T cell receptor beta chain derives from a study of early T cells in non-severe SARS-CoV-2 infection. Study-level information: Chains stayed unpaired after sequencing of bulk RNA from unsorted whole blood.

Per germline, CDR1 GTSNPN and CDR2 SVGIG (reference sequence). CDR3 size: 14 residues. The V end was cut by 0 bases, the J end by 3 bases, with 8 bases between. In its sample, this clonotype was seen a few times. Its antigen is undetermined. Researchers attached unique molecular identifiers to individual cDNA molecules. A single record per CDR3 protein comes from TCRdb applying MiXCR to the 5' RACE reads. The sample includes tens of thousands of distinct CDR3 sequences, roughly 5% of them seen just once. Overall study results and limits: VDJdb matching favored anti-spike CD8 responses, missing private and CD4 specificities.

Sequencing was performed on whole blood. This sequence originates from an adult who was a healthcare worker with PCR-confirmed SARS-CoV-2 infection or an uninfected control (not recorded which). The V gene is TRBV30, the J gene TRBJ1-4; D call uncertain. CDR3 DNA sequence: TGTGCCTGGAGTGTCTCAGAACCTAATGAAAAACTGTTTTTT. Its protein is CAWSVSEPNEKLFF.